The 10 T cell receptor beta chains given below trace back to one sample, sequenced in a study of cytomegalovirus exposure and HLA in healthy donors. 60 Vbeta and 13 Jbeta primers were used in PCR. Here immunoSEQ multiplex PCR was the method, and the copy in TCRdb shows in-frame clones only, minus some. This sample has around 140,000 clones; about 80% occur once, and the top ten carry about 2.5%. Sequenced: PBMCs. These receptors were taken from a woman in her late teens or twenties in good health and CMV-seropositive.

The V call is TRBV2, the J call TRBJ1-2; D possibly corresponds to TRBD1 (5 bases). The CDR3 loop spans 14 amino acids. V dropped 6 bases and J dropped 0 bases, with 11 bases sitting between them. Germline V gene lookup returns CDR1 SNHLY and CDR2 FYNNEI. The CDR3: CASSGGVTNYGYTF. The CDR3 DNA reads TGTGCCAGCAGCGGGGGGGTCACTAACTATGGCTACACCTTC.

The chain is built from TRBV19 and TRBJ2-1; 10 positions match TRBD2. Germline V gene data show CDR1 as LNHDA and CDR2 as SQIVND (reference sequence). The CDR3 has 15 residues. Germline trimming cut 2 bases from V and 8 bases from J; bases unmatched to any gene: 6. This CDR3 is CASSISGGAIYEQFF. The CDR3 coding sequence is TGTGCCAGTAGTATAAGCGGGGGGGCCATTTATGAGCAGTTCTTC.

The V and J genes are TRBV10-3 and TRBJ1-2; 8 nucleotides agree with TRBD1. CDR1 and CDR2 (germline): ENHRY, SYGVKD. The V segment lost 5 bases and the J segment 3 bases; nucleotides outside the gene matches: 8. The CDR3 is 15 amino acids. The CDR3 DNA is TGTGCCATCAGTTCCCCGGACAGGGCCGACTATGGCTACACCTTC. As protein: CAISSPDRADYGYTF.

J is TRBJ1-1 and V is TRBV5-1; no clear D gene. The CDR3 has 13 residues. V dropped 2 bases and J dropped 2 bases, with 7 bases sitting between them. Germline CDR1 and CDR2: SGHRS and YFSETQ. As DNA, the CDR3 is TGCGCCAGCAGCTTAACACGTAACACTGAAGCTTTCTTT. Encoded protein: CASSLTRNTEAFF.

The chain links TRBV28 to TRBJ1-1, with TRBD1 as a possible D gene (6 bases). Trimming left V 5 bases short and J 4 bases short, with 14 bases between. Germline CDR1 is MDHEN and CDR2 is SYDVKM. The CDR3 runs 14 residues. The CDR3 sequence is CASSEGGARTEAFF. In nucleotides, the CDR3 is TGTGCCAGCAGTGAGGGGGGGGCGCGCACTGAAGCTTTCTTT.

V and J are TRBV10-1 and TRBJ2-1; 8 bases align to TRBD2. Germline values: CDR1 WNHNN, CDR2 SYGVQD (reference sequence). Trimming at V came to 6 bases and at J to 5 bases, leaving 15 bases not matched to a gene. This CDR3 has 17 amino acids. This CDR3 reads CASRNTWPGGHDNEQFF. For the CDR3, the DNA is TGCGCCAGCAGAAATACCTGGCCGGGGGGGCACGACAATGAGCAGTTCTTC.

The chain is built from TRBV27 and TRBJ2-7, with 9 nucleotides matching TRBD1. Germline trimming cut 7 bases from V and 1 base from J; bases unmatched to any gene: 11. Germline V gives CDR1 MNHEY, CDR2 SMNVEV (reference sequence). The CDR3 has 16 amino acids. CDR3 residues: CASTRLDRGRSYEQYF. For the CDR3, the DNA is TGTGCCAGCACCCGTCTGGACAGGGGTAGGTCCTACGAGCAGTACTTC.

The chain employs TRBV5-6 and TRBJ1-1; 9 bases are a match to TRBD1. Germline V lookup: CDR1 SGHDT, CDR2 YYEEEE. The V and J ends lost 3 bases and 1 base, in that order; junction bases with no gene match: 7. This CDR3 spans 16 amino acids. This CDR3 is CASSSKGTGKNTEAFF. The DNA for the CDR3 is TGTGCCAGCAGCTCGAAAGGGACAGGGAAGAACACTGAAGCTTTCTTT.

As DNA, the CDR3 is TGCAGCGTTGACAGGGGTGGTCACGAGCAGTACTTC. This gives the protein CSVDRGGHEQYF. The chain combines TRBV29-1 with TRBJ2-7, with TRBD1 as a possible D gene (6 bases). V was shortened by 3 bases and J by 5 bases, with 11 bases between the two germline ends. Germline V lookup: CDR1 SQVTM, CDR2 ANQGSEA. The CDR3 is 12 amino acids.

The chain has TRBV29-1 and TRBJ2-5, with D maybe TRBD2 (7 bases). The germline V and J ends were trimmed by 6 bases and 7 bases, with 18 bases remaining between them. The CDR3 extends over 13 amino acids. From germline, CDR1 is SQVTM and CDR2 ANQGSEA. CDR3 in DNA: TGCAGCGTGCAAGGTGGAGGGGGGGTGACCCAGTACTTC. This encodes CSVQGGGGVTQYF.